This T cell receptor beta chain was retrieved from a study of Tregs in tolerant kidney transplant recipients. Sequencing was performed with immunoSEQ multiplex PCR; in TCRdb, only in-frame clones are kept and a portion is missing. Of 200,000 to 300,000 clones listed, more than 65% are singletons. The CDR3 sequence is 17 residues long. The ends were cut back, 4 bases at V and 2 bases at J, with 15 bases in the middle. CDR1 is SGHVS, CDR2 FQNEAQ, per germline. The rearrangement uses TRBV7-8 and TRBJ2-6; possible D gene TRBD1, 5 bases. The TCR was taken from a human donor in good health. What was sequenced was CD4+ T cells from blood. For the CDR3, the DNA is TGTGCCAGCAGCTCAAAGGGGTTAACGACTGGGGCCAACGTCCTGACTTTC. It codes for CASSSKGLTTGANVLTF.